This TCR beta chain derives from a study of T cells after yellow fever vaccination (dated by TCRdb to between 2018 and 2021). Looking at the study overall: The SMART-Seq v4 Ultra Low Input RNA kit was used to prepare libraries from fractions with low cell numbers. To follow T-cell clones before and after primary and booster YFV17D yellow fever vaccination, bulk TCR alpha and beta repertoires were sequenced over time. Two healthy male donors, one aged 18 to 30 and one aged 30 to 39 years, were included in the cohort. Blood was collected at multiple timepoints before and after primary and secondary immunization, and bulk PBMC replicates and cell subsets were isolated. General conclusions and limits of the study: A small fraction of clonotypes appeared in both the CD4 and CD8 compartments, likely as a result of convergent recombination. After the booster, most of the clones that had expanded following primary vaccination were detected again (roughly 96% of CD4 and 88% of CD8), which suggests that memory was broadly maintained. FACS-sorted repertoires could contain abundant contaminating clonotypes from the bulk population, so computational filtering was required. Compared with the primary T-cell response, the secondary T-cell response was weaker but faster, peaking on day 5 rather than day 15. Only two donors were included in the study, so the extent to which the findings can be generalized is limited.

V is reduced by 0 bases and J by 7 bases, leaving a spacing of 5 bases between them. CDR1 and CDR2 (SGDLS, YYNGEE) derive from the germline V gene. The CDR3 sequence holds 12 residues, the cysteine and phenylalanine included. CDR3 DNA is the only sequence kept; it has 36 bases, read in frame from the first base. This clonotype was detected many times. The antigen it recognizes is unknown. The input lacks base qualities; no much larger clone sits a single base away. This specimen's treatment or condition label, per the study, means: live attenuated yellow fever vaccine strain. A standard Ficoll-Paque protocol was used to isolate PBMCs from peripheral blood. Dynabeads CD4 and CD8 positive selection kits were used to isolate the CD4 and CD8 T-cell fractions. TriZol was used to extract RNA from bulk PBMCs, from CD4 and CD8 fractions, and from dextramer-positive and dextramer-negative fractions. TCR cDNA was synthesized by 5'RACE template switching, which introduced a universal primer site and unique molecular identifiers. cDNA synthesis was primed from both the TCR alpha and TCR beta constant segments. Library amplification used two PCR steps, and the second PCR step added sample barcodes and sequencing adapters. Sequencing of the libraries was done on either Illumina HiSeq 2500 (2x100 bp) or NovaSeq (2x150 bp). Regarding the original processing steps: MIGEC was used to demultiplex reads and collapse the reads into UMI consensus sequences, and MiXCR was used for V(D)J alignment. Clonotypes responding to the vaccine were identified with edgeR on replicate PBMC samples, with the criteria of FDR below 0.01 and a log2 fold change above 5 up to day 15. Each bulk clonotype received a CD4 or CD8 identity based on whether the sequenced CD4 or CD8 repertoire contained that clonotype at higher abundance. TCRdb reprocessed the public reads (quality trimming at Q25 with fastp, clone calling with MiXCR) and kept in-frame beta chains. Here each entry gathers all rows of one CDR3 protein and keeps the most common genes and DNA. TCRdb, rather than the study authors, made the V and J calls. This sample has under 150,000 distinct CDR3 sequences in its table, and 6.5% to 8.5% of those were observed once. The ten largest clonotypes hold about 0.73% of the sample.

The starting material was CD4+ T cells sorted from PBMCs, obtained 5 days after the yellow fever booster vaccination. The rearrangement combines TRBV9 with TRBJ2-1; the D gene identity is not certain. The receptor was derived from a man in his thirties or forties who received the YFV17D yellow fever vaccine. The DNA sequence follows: TGTGCCAGCAGCGTAGTGGCGAATGAGCAGTTCTTC. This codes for CASSVVANEQFF.